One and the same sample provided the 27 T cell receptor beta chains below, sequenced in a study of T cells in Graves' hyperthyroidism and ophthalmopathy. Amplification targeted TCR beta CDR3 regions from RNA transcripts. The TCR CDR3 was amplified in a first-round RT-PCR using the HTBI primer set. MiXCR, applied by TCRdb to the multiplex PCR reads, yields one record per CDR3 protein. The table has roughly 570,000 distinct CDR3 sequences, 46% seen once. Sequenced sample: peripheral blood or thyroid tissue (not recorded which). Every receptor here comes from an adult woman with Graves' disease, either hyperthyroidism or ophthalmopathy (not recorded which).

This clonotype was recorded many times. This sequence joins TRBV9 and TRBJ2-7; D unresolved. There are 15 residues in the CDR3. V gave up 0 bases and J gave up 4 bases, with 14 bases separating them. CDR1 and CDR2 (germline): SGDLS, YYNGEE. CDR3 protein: CASSVVPDFSYEQYF. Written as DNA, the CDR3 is TGTGCCAGCAGCGTAGTCCCCGACTTTTCGTACGAGCAGTACTTC.

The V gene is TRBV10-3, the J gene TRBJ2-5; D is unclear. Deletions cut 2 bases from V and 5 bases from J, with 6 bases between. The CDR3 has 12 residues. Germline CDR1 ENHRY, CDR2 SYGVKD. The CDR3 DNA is TGTGCCATCAGTGAGGGTGTGGAGACCCAGTACTTC. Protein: CAISEGVETQYF.

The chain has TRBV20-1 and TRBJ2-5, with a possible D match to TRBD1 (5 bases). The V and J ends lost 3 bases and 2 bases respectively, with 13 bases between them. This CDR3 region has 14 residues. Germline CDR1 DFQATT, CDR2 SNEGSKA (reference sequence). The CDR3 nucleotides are TGCAGTGCTAGTCGTGGGGCATGGCAAGAGACCCAGTACTTC. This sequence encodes CSASRGAWQETQYF.

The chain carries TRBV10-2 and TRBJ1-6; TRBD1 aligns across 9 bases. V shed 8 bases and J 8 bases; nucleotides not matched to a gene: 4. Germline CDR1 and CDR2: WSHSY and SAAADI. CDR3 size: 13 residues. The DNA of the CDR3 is TGCGCCAGCGGGACAGGGTGGGATTCACCCCTCCACTTT. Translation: CASGTGWDSPLHF.

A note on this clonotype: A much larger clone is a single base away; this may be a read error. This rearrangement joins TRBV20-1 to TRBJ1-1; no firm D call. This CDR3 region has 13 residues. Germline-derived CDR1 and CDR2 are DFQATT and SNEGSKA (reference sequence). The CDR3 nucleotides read TGCAGTGCTAGACGGACCGCACTAGCGGAAGCTTCCTTT. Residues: CSARRTALAEASF.

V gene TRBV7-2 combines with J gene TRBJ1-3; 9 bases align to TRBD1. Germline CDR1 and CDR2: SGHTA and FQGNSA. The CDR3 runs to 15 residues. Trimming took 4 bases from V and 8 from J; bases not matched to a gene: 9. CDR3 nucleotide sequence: TGTGCCAGCAGCTCTAGACAGGGGGGGATCTACACCATATATTTT. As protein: CASSSRQGGIYTIYF. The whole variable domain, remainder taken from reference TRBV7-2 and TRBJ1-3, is GAGVSQSPSNKVTEKGKDVELRCDPISGHTALYWYRQSLGQGLEFLIYFQGNSAPDKSGLPSDRFSAERTGGSVSTLTIQRTQQEDSAVYLCASSSRQGGIYTIYFGEGSWLTVV.

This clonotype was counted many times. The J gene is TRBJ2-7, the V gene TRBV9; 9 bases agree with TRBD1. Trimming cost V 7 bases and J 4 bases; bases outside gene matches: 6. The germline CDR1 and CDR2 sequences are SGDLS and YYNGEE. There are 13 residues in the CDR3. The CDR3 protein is CASGGTGLYEQYF. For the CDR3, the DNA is TGTGCCAGCGGGGGGACAGGGCTTTACGAGCAGTACTTC.

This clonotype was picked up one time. The CDR3 here is CASSIGQLSGANVLTF. CDR3 sequence (DNA): TGTGCCAGCAGCATCGGACAGCTCTCTGGGGCCAACGTCCTGACTTTC. The V call is TRBV7-8, the J call TRBJ2-6, with D perhaps matching TRBD1 (6 bases). The V and J ends lost 5 bases and 0 bases respectively, with 11 bases between them. This CDR3 region has 16 residues. Germline V gives CDR1 SGHVS, CDR2 FQNEAQ.

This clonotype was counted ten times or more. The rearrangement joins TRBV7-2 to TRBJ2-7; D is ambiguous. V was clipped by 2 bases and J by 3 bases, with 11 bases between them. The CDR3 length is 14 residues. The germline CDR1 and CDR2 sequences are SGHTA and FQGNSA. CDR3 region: CASSLFNYYYEQYF. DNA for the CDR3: TGTGCCAGCAGCTTATTTAACTACTACTACGAGCAGTACTTC.

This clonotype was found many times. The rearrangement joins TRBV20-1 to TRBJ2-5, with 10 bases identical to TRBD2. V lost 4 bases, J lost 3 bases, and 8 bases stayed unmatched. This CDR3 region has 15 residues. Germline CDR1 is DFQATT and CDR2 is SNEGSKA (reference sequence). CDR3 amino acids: CSAIPLAGAEETQYF. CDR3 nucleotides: TGCAGTGCTATCCCCCTAGCGGGAGCGGAAGAGACCCAGTACTTC.

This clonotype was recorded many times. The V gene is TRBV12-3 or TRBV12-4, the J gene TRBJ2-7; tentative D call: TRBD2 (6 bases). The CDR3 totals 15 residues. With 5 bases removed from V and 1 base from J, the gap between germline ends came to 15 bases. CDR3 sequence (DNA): TGTGCCAGCAGTCACGGGACTCCGGTTTCCTACGAGCAGTACTTC. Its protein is CASSHGTPVSYEQYF.

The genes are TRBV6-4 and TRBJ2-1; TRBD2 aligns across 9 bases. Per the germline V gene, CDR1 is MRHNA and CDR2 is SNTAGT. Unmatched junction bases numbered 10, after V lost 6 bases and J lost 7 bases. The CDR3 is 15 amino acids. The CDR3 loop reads CASSSLAGDSNEQFF. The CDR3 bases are TGTGCCAGCAGCTCATTAGCGGGGGACTCGAATGAGCAGTTCTTC.

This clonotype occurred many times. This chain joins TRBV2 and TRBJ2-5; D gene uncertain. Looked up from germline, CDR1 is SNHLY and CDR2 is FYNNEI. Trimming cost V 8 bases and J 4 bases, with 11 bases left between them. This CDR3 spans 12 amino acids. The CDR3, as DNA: TGTGCCAGCGGGTGGGCGGTAGAGACCCAGTACTTC. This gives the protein CASGWAVETQYF.

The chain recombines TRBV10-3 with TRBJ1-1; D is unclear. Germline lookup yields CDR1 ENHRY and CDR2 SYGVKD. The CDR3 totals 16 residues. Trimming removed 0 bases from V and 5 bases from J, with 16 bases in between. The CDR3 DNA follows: TGTGCCATCAGTGAGTCCGTTACAGAGACCTTAACTGAAGCTTTCTTT. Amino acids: CAISESVTETLTEAFF.

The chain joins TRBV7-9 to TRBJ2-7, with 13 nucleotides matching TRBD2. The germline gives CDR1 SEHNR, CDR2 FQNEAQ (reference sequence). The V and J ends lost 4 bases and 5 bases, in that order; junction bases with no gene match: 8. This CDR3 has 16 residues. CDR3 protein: CASSSQLAGGPDEQYF. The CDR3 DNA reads TGTGCCAGCAGCTCCCAACTAGCGGGAGGGCCCGACGAGCAGTACTTC. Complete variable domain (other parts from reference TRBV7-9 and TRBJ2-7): DTGVSQNPRHKITKRGQNVTFRCDPISEHNRLYWYRQTLGQGPEFLTYFQNEAQLEKSRLLSDRFSAERPKGSFSTLEIQRTEQGDSAMYLCASSSQLAGGPDEQYFGPGTRLTVT.

CDR3 nucleotides: TGTGCCACCAGCAGCCTGGATGGGCGAATTGCATATGGCTACACCTTC. Translated, it gives CATSSLDGRIAYGYTF. The V and J genes are TRBV15 and TRBJ1-2; no definite D call. V lost 3 bases to trimming and J lost 5 bases, with 19 bases between them. Per germline, CDR1 LNHNV and CDR2 YYDKDF (reference sequence). The CDR3 consists of 16 residues.

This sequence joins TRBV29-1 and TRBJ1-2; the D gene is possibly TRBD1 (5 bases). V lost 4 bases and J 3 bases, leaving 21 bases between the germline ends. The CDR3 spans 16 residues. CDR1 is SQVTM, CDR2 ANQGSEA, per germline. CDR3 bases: TGCAGCGTTGCCCTGCTCGGGGCCTCAGCCTACTATGGCTACACCTTC. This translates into CSVALLGASAYYGYTF. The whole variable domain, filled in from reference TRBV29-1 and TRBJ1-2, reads SAVISQKPSRDICQRGTSLTIQCQVDSQVTMMFWYRQQPGQSLTLIATANQGSEATYESGFVIDKFPISRPNLTFSTLTVSNMSPEDSSIYLCSVALLGASAYYGYTFGSGTRLTVV.

CDR3 amino acids: CSAGVGRDGKLFF. The CDR3 DNA reads TGCAGTGCCGGGGTGGGGAGGGATGGAAAACTGTTTTTT. The genes are TRBV20-1 and TRBJ1-4; D gene unclear. The CDR3 consists of 13 residues. Germline V gene sequence: CDR1 DFQATT, CDR2 SNEGSKA (reference sequence). V lost 6 bases and J 10 bases, leaving 18 bases between the germline ends.

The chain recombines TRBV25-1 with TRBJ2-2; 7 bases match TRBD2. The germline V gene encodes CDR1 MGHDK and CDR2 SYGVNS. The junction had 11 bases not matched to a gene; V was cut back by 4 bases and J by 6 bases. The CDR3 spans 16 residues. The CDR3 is CASSASLAGVPGELFF. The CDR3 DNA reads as TGTGCCAGCAGTGCTTCGTTGGCGGGAGTTCCCGGGGAGCTGTTTTTT. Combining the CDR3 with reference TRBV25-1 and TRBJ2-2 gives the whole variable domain EADIYQTPRYLVIGTGKKITLECSQTMGHDKMYWYQQDPGMELHLIHYSYGVNSTEKGDLSSESTVSRIRTEHFPLTLESARPSHTSQYLCASSASLAGVPGELFFGEGSRLTVL.

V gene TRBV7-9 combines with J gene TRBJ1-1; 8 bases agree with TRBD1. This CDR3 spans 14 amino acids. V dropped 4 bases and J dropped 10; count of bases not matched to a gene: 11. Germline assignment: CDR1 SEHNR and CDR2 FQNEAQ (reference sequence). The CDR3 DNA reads TGTGCCAGCAGCTCAGACGGACAGGGTTATGGAGCTTTCTTT. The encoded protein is CASSSDGQGYGAFF. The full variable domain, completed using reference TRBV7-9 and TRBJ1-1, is DTGVSQNPRHKITKRGQNVTFRCDPISEHNRLYWYRQTLGQGPEFLTYFQNEAQLEKSRLLSDRFSAERPKGSFSTLEIQRTEQGDSAMYLCASSSDGQGYGAFFGQGTRLTVV.

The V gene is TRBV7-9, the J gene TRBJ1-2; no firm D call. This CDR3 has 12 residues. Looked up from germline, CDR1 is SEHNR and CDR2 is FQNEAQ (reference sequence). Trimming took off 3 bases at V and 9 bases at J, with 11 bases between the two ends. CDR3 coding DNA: TGTGCCAGCAGCTTGGACGGCGATCGCTACACCTTC. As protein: CASSLDGDRYTF.

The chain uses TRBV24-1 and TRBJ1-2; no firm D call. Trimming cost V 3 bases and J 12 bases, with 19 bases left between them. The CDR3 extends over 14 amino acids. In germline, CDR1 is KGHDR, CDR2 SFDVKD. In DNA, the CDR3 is TGTGCCACCAGTGATCTTAGCGGGAGCGGAGGAAACACCTTC. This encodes CATSDLSGSGGNTF.

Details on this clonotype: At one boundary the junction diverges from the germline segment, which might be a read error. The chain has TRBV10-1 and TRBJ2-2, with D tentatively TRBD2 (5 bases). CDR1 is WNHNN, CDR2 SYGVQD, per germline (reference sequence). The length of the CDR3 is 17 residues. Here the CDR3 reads CASSDVGEHQNTGELFF. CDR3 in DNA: TGCGCCAGCAGTGACGTCGGGGAACACCAGAACACCGGGGAGCTGTTCTTT.

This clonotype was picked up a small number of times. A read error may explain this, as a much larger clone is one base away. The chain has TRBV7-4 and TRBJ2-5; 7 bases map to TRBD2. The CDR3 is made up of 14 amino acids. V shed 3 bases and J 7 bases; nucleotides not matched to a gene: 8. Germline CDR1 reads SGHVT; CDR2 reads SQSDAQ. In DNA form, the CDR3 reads TGTGCCAGCAGCTTCCAGCGGGGCCCGGCGACCCAGTACTTC. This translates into CASSFQRGPATQYF.

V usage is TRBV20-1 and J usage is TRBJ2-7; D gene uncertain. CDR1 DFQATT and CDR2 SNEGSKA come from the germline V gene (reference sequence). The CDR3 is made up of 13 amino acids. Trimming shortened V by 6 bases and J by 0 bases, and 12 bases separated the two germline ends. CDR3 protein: CSAESPYSYEQYF. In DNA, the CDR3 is TGCAGTGCCGAGAGTCCATACTCCTACGAGCAGTACTTC.

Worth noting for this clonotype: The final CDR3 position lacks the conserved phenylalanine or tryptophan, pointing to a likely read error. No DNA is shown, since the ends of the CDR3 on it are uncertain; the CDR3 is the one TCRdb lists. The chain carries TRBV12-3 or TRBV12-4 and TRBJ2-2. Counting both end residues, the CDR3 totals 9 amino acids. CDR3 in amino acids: CASRSSGSY.

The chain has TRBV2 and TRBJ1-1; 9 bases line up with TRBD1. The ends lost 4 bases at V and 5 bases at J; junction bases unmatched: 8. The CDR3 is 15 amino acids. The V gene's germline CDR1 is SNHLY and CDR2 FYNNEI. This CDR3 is CASSGLQGAGTEAFF. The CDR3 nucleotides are TGTGCCAGCAGTGGCCTACAGGGGGCTGGTACTGAAGCTTTCTTT.